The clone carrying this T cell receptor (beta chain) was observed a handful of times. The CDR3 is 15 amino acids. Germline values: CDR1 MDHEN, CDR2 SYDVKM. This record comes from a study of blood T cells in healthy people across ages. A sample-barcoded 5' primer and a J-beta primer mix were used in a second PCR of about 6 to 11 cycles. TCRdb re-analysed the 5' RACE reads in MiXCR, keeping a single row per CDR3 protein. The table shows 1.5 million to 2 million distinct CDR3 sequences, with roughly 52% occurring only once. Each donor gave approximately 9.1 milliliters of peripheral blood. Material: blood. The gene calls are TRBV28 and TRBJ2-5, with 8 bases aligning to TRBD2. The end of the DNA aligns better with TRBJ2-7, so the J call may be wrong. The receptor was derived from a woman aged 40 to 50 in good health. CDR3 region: CASSSTSGGTYEQYF. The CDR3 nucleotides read TGTGCCAGCAGCTCCACTAGCGGTGGCACCTACGAGCAGTACTTC.